This T cell receptor beta chain comes out of a study of CD8+CD57+ T cells in acquired aplastic anemia. For this clonotype: Its antigen is currently unknown.

Researchers used genomic DNA as the template to profile TCR beta VDJ and CDR3. TCRdb re-analysed the reads in MiXCR, keeping a single row per CDR3 protein. The sample shows some 210,000 distinct CDR3 sequences, approximately 57% of them seen only once. Study-level results: Patients had twenty-nine CD8+ CDR3 sequences in common with controls (the shared set).

Per germline, CDR1 KGHDR and CDR2 SFDVKD. The V end was cut by 9 bases, the J end by 0 bases, with 11 bases between. The CDR3 runs 14 residues. J is TRBJ2-1 and V is TRBV24-1; possibly TRBD1 for D (5 bases). The material sequenced was sorted CD4+, CD8+, or CD8+CD57+ T cells (not recorded which) from PBMCs. This TCR came from a human donor in good health. CDR3 residues: CATGNRNSYNEQFF. DNA of the CDR3: TGTGCCACCGGGAACAGGAACTCCTACAATGAGCAGTTCTTC.